This T cell receptor beta chain was obtained from a study of cytomegalovirus exposure and HLA in healthy donors. Regarding the study as a whole: Later genetic work tied a missense DCLRE1C variant to beta-chain V and J trimming. Confirmation in vitro established that three CMV-associated chains were specific for CMV antigens. Looking again later, the authors saw that most CMV-associated TCR beta chains seemed HLA-restricted. Per published accounts, TCR beta sequences correctly predicted the HLA-A and HLA-B alleles of most subjects.

This clone was observed a few times. Its cognate antigen is unknown. The PCR had 60 Vbeta and 13 Jbeta primers. Profiled with immunoSEQ multiplex PCR; TCRdb holds only in-frame clones, not every one. The sample shows around 190,000 clones, 75% to 90% of them seen only once. Trimming cost V 0 bases and J 1 base, with 10 bases left between them. CDR3 length equals 16 residues. Germline lookup yields CDR1 SGHVS and CDR2 FQNEAQ. The chain carries TRBV7-8 and TRBJ1-5; D is ambiguous. This TCR derives from a young woman in good health and CMV-seronegative. Sequenced material: PBMCs. The CDR3 DNA follows: TGTGCCAGCAGCTTAGCGGCGGGGTACAGCAATCAGCCCCAGCATTTT. It yields the protein CASSLAAGYSNQPQHF.